This T cell receptor beta chain was obtained from a study of cytomegalovirus exposure and HLA in healthy donors. A multiplex PCR was run with 60 Vbeta primers and 13 Jbeta primers. Profiling relied on immunoSEQ multiplex PCR, and the TCRdb table lists in-frame clones only, not all of them. The table shows 180,000 or so clones, with around 79% occurring only once. There are 13 residues in the CDR3. Trimming shortened V by 5 bases and J by 5 bases, and 12 bases separated the two germline ends. Germline loops: CDR1 SGHAT, CDR2 FQDESV (reference sequence). The clonotype originates from a man aged 40-49 years in good health and CMV-seropositive. The chain has TRBV11-1 and TRBJ2-5; no definite D call. Specimen: PBMCs. CDR3 DNA: TGTGCCAGCAGCCCCGGAGTGCGGGAGACCCAGTACTTC. Translated: CASSPGVRETQYF.